A single sample gave rise to the 20 T cell receptor beta chains below, sequenced in a study of T cells in Graves' hyperthyroidism and ophthalmopathy. The TCR beta CDR3 regions underwent amplification using RNA transcripts as the source. TCR CDR3 underwent first-round RT-PCR with the HTBI primer set. TCRdb passed the multiplex PCR reads through MiXCR, listing each CDR3 protein once. The sample holds more than 500,000 distinct CDR3 sequences; roughly 15% are singletons and the top ten take more than 11%. Input material: blood. These TCRs come from a woman in her thirties or forties with Graves' hyperthyroidism.

This chain links TRBV6-1 with TRBJ1-3; D is unresolved. Germline-derived CDR1 and CDR2 are MNHNS and SASEGT. This CDR3 comprises 14 residues. V was pared by 7 bases and J by 0 bases, with 10 bases between. In DNA form, the CDR3 reads TGTGCCAGCACACCCCCGAGCTCTGGAAACACCATATATTTT. Its translation is CASTPPSSGNTIYF.

This clonotype was counted many times. This rearrangement joins TRBV2 to TRBJ2-7; tentatively, D is TRBD2 (5 bases). V was pared by 4 bases and J by 7 bases, with 11 bases between. Germline V gene sequence: CDR1 SNHLY, CDR2 FYNNEI. CDR3 size: 12 residues. As DNA, the CDR3 is TGTGCCAGCAGTGTAACGGGATATGAGCAGTACTTC. Encoded protein: CASSVTGYEQYF.

This clonotype was detected ten times or more. The chain's CDR3 is CASSFPGQGLNTEAFF. CDR3 sequence (DNA): TGCGCCAGCAGCTTTCCGGGACAGGGTTTGAACACTGAAGCTTTCTTT. V and J are TRBV5-1 and TRBJ1-1, with 9 bases fitting TRBD1. This CDR3 contains 16 residues. Germline trimming cut 2 bases from V and 0 bases from J; bases unmatched to any gene: 5. Germline-derived CDR1 and CDR2 are SGHRS and YFSETQ.

This clonotype was seen only a few times. CDR3 residues: CASSFYPLGLAGMQETQYF. CDR3 coding DNA: TGTGCCAGCAGTTTCTACCCCCTGGGACTAGCGGGCATGCAAGAGACCCAGTACTTC. The chain is built from TRBV6-1 and TRBJ2-5, with 12 bases matching TRBD2. Germline CDR1 reads MNHNS; CDR2 reads SASEGT. This CDR3 has 19 residues. J lost 2 bases, V lost 5 bases, and 15 bases had no gene match.

The CDR3 spells CASSSWTGGLALGETQYF. The CDR3 DNA sequence: TGTGCCAGCAGTTCTTGGACAGGGGGATTGGCATTGGGAGAGACCCAGTACTTC. The rearrangement uses TRBV28 and TRBJ2-5; TRBD1 matches at 10 bases. Germline V gene sequence: CDR1 MDHEN, CDR2 SYDVKM. V lost 4 bases, J lost 4 bases, and 15 bases stayed unmatched. The CDR3 is 18 residues long. The full variable domain, in which reference TRBV28 and TRBJ2-5 provide the parts outside the CDR3, is DVKVTQSSRYLVKRTGEKVFLECVQDMDHENMFWYRQDPGLGLRLIYFSYDVKMKEKGDIPEGYSVSREKKERFSLILESASTNQTSMYLCASSSWTGGLALGETQYFGPGTRLLVL.

V usage is TRBV9 and J usage is TRBJ2-7; D gene ambiguous. The CDR3 has 16 residues. Germline CDR1 reads SGDLS; CDR2 reads YYNGEE. Trimming shortened V by 2 bases and J by 2 bases, and 17 bases separated the two germline ends. The CDR3 DNA reads TGTGCCAGCAGCGTCTACAGAGAAGCGATTCCCTACGAGCAGTACTTC. Translation gives CASSVYREAIPYEQYF. Variable domain in full (rest from reference TRBV9 and TRBJ2-7): DSGVTQTPKHLITATGQRVTLRCSPRSGDLSVYWYQQSLDQGLQFLIQYYNGEERAKGNILERFSAQQFPDLHSELNLSSLELGDSALYFCASSVYREAIPYEQYFGPGTRLTVT.

In DNA form, the CDR3 reads TGCGCCAGCAGCTTGGATGGGGAGGTCTCTGGAAACACCATATATTTT. Protein product: CASSLDGEVSGNTIYF. This sequence joins TRBV5-1 and TRBJ1-3; the D is unclear. The CDR3 runs to 16 residues. Between the trimmed V and J ends, which lost 0 bases and 0 bases, there was a span of 10 bases. The V gene's germline CDR1 is SGHRS and CDR2 YFSETQ.

The chain combines TRBV20-1 with TRBJ1-1; D possibly corresponds to TRBD1 (6 bases). V gave up 5 bases and J gave up 1 base, with 11 bases separating them. The CDR3 extends over 13 amino acids. Per germline, CDR1 DFQATT and CDR2 SNEGSKA (reference sequence). CDR3 amino acids: CSAGDNRNTEAFF. In nucleotides, the CDR3 is TGCAGTGCTGGGGACAATAGGAACACTGAAGCTTTCTTT.

This CDR3 reads CSAPPLAGGGNEQFF. CDR3 DNA sequence: TGCAGTGCGCCGCCTCTAGCGGGTGGTGGTAATGAGCAGTTCTTC. This rearrangement joins TRBV20-1 to TRBJ2-1, with 8 bases fitting TRBD2. Germline V gene lookup returns CDR1 DFQATT and CDR2 SNEGSKA (reference sequence). The length of the CDR3 is 15 residues. V trimming: 6 bases; J trimming: 7 bases; junction bases outside the gene matches: 14.

The table lists this clonotype with many counts. V and J are TRBV29-1 and TRBJ2-5; 8 nucleotides match TRBD1. V was clipped by 3 bases and J by 1 base; unmatched bases: 4. This CDR3 is built from 14 residues. The germline gives CDR1 SQVTM, CDR2 ANQGSEA. The CDR3 reads CSVDRTGFQETQYF. The CDR3 DNA sequence: TGCAGCGTTGATCGGACAGGGTTCCAAGAGACCCAGTACTTC.

This chain uses TRBV2 with TRBJ2-3; 8 bases map to TRBD1. Germline values: CDR1 SNHLY, CDR2 FYNNEI. The V segment lost 7 bases and the J segment 1 base; nucleotides outside the gene matches: 4. This CDR3 comprises 14 residues. DNA for the CDR3: TGTGCCAGCACGACAGGGGCGGGCACAGATACGCAGTATTTT. It encodes CASTTGAGTDTQYF.

This clonotype has ten or more counts. The genes are TRBV3-1 and TRBJ2-5; TRBD2 is a possible D gene (5 bases). This CDR3 is built from 12 residues. V lost 7 bases and J 3 bases, leaving 9 bases between the germline ends. Germline values: CDR1 LGHDT, CDR2 YNNKEL (reference sequence). The CDR3 is CASIEAEETQYF. CDR3 nucleotides: TGTGCCAGCATAGAAGCGGAAGAGACCCAGTACTTC.

The chain carries TRBV28 and TRBJ1-4; 7 bases align to TRBD1. CDR3 size: 18 residues. The V gene end was trimmed by 6 bases and the J gene end by 0 bases; junction bases not matched to a gene: 13. Per the germline V gene, CDR1 is MDHEN and CDR2 is SYDVKM. In nucleotides, the CDR3 is TGTGCCAGCAGCCCAAAGAGGGGACAGAAGGCAACTAATGAAAAACTGTTTTTT. Its translation: CASSPKRGQKATNEKLFF.

This clonotype has a count of ten or more. V usage is TRBV5-5 and J usage is TRBJ1-1; no reliable D call. The CDR3 length is 14 residues. V was cut by 1 base and J by 4 bases, with 11 bases left in between. Germline V lookup: CDR1 SGHKS, CDR2 YYEKEE (reference sequence). CDR3 sequence (DNA): TGTGCCAGCAGCTTGTGGTCCCGCGGCACTGAAGCTTTCTTT. Residues: CASSLWSRGTEAFF.

V is TRBV10-3 and J is TRBJ2-6; 9 bases map to TRBD1. The J segment lost 0 bases and the V segment lost 8 bases, leaving 11 bases of the junction unmatched. The CDR3 has 18 amino acids. The germline gives CDR1 ENHRY, CDR2 SYGVKD. CDR3 in DNA: TGTGCCATCTCCTTTACAGGGGGCATCAACTCTGGGGCCAACGTCCTGACTTTC. Amino acid sequence: CAISFTGGINSGANVLTF.

This clonotype came up many times. The V call is TRBV12-3 or TRBV12-4, the J call TRBJ1-5; tentatively, D is TRBD1 (5 bases). This CDR3 has 15 residues. V lost 6 bases, J lost 0 bases, and 12 bases lay in between. In DNA form, the CDR3 reads TGTGCCAGCAGGTTCGGGACGGATAGCAATCAGCCCCAGCATTTT. Encoded protein: CASRFGTDSNQPQHF.

In its sample, this clonotype was seen many times. The V call is TRBV28, the J call TRBJ2-5; D might be TRBD1 (6 bases). CDR1 MDHEN and CDR2 SYDVKM come from the germline V gene. Trimming took off 6 bases at V and 7 bases at J, with 21 bases between the two ends. The CDR3 spans 15 residues. Here the CDR3 reads CASRDPDWDKTTQYF. CDR3 nucleotide sequence: TGTGCCAGCAGGGACCCGGACTGGGACAAGACGACCCAGTACTTC.

This chain joins TRBV4-1 and TRBJ1-4; D remains ambiguous. The length of the CDR3 is 16 residues. CDR1 and CDR2 from the germline V gene are MGHRA and YSYEKL. Deletions cut 4 bases from V and 0 bases from J, with 12 bases between. The CDR3 sequence is CASSRGEAATNEKLFF. CDR3 DNA: TGCGCCAGCAGCCGCGGAGAGGCTGCAACTAATGAAAAACTGTTTTTT.

The V and J genes are TRBV5-1 and TRBJ2-3; tentatively, D is TRBD1 or TRBD2 (6 bases each). The V gene's germline CDR1 is SGHRS and CDR2 YFSETQ. The V end was cut by 2 bases, the J end by 2 bases, with 15 bases between. The CDR3 contains 16 residues. This CDR3 is CASSFSGGKTTDTQYF. The CDR3 nucleotides read TGCGCCAGCAGCTTTTCCGGGGGCAAGACCACAGATACGCAGTATTTT.

The chain recombines TRBV4-1 with TRBJ2-1; 10 bases align to TRBD2. The CDR3 sequence is 16 residues long. V lost 0 bases, J lost 9 bases, and 8 bases stayed unmatched. Germline-derived CDR1 and CDR2 are MGHRA and YSYEKL. CDR3 in DNA: TGCGCCAGCAGCCAAGAGGCTAGCGGGAGCGGTACTGAGCAGTTCTTC. Amino acids: CASSQEASGSGTEQFF.